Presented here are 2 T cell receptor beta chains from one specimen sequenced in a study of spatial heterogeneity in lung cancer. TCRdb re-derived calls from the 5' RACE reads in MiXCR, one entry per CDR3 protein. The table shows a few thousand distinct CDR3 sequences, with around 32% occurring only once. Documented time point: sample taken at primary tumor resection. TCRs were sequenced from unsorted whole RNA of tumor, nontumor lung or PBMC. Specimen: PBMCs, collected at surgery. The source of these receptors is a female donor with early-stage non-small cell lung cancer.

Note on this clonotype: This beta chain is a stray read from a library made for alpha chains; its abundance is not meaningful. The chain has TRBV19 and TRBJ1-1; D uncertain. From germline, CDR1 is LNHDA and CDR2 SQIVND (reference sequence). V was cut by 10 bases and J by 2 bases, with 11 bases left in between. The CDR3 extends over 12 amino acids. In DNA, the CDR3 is TGTGCCACAGGAGCCGTTAACACTGAAGCTTTCTTT. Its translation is CATGAVNTEAFF.

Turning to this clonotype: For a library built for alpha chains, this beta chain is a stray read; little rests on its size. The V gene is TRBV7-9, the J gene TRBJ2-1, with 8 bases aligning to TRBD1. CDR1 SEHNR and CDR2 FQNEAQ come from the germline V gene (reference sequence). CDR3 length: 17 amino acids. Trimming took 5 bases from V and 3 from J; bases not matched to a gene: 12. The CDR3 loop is CASSPPVKGTGYNEQFF. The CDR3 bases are TGTGCCAGCAGCCCTCCGGTGAAAGGGACAGGCTACAATGAGCAGTTCTTC.